These 3 T cell receptor beta chains came from one sample sequenced in a study of blood T cells in healthy people across ages. The use of a sample-barcoded 5' primer and a J-beta primer mix characterized a second PCR of about 7 to 12 cycles. MiXCR was run by TCRdb on the 5' RACE reads, yielding one entry per CDR3 protein. The table shows about 840,000 distinct CDR3 sequences, with about 27% occurring only once. These records were also assigned to another study, of T cells of mothers and their children.

Sequenced input: blood. The receptors here all came from a woman between 35 and 50 years old in good health.

This clonotype was seen more than once but under ten times. This rearrangement joins TRBV12-3 or TRBV12-4 to TRBJ2-7, with 7 bases that match TRBD1. The V and J ends lost 5 bases and 4 bases, in that order; junction bases with no gene match: 11. CDR3 size: 15 residues. The DNA of the CDR3 is TGTGCCAGCAGTCCCCAACAGGGGTCAGGGTACGAGCAGTACTTC. Amino acids: CASSPQQGSGYEQYF.

The CDR3 is CASSYRQGIGELFF. The CDR3 DNA sequence: TGTGCCAGCAGTTACCGGCAGGGGATCGGGGAGCTGTTTTTT. The chain recombines TRBV6-5 with TRBJ2-2, with D tentatively TRBD1 (6 bases). Trimming took 2 bases from V and 7 from J, leaving 11 bases between them. Germline CDR1 and CDR2: MNHEY and SVGAGI. CDR3 length equals 14 residues.

The V and J genes are TRBV4-3 and TRBJ1-1, with a tentative D call TRBD1 (6 bases). The germline V and J ends were trimmed by 1 base and 4 bases, with 13 bases remaining between them. This CDR3 region has 15 residues. The V gene's germline CDR1 is LGHNA and CDR2 YSLEER. Here the CDR3 reads CASSQVNGGGTEAFF. CDR3 nucleotide sequence: TGCGCCAGCAGCCAAGTCAACGGAGGGGGCACTGAAGCTTTCTTT.